The rows below give T cell receptor beta chains drawn from one sample of a study of human T cells and chemical hapten exposure. Using its own MiXCR run on the RACE reads, TCRdb lists one record per CDR3 protein. The sample shows roughly 98,000 distinct CDR3 sequences, roughly 12% of them seen only once. Material: whole blood, obtained in connection with sensitization to the hapten diphenylcyclopropenone (DPC). Source of these receptors: a woman in her thirties or forties with alopecia areata. Some clones in this sample may be carry-over from other donors' samples. Both conserved end residues are part of each CDR3.

V	J	CDR3
TRBV7-2	TRBJ1-5	CASSTRGGGNYNNQPQHF
TRBV6-2/TRBV6-3	TRBJ2-3	CASSPIGAGVYGTDTQYF
TRBV19	TRBJ1-1	CASNTGVTEAFF
TRBV6-5	TRBJ2-7	CASSLRPSGSYEQYF
TRBV14	TRBJ1-2	CTSSRSETGHSNYGYTF
TRBV4-1	TRBJ1-3	CASSQGGLSGGSGNTIYF
TRBV12-3/TRBV12-4	TRBJ1-5	CASSLKVEAAQHF
TRBV19	TRBJ2-2	CASTLTENTGELFF
TRBV28	TRBJ1-1	CASSAYPNTEAFF
TRBV4-1	TRBJ2-7	CASSQWVSYEQYF
TRBV2	TRBJ2-1	CASGLYNEQFF
TRBV7-8	TRBJ2-4	CASSTRTGKNIQYF
TRBV7-3	TRBJ2-1	CASSLTGTSDNEQFF
TRBV7-8	TRBJ1-1	CASRQDMNTEAFF
TRBV9	TRBJ2-3	CASSGGITDTQYF
TRBV6-2/TRBV6-3	TRBJ1-1	CASTGQRLNTEAFF
TRBV19	TRBJ1-5	CASSIDPGNNQPQHF
TRBV28	TRBJ2-7	CASSLSDGRYEQYF
TRBV29-1	TRBJ1-2	CSVGGAGGGYGYTF
TRBV14	TRBJ2-1	CASSQDRQGMFF
TRBV7-9	TRBJ1-1	CASSQNTGNTEAFF
TRBV5-1	TRBJ2-5	CASSLASEYQETQYF
TRBV20-1	TRBJ1-5	CSARDPSHINRGPYQPQHF
TRBV28	TRBJ2-5	CASSGGPVETQYF
TRBV10-3	TRBJ2-1	CAISRADYNEQFF
TRBV6-2/TRBV6-3	TRBJ2-5	CASSYYPGETQYF
TRBV6-6	TRBJ2-3	CASSYSPGLAATDTQYF
TRBV6-6	TRBJ1-1	CASFILNTEAFF
TRBV19	TRBJ1-5	CATQGWDYSNQPQHF
TRBV28	TRBJ2-5	CASSWTQETQYF
TRBV4-3	TRBJ2-3	CASSQAERGASTDTQYF
TRBV7-9	TRBJ2-7	CASSRGVYEQYF
TRBV29-1	TRBJ2-7	CSVSSMRGLGYEQYF
TRBV28	TRBJ2-3	CASSRRLAADTQYF
TRBV20-1	TRBJ1-5	CSARVRDSKGQPQHF
TRBV28	TRBJ1-1	CASRTRMNTEAFF
TRBV6-1	TRBJ1-5	CASSTTGGYQPQHF
TRBV4-3	TRBJ2-5	CASSQDGKGGETQYF
TRBV20-1	TRBJ1-5	CSARARDRATLGYQPQHF
TRBV24-1	TRBJ2-1	CATSDSGLAGGSNNEQFF